The 30 T cell receptor beta chains below come from one sample, sequenced in a study of beta chain features in type 1 diabetes. Broader study findings: Type 1 diabetes patients showed a moderate but significant shortening of TCRB CDR3s in all four CD4+ subsets.

Isolated RNA was reverse transcribed in full, so expressed TCRB transcripts were sequenced. The repertoire was sequenced with immunoSEQ multiplex PCR; TCRdb's copy has only in-frame clones and lacks some. This sample has 310,000 or so clones, with about a tenth found just once. The antigens for these receptors are not known. Material: central memory CD4+ T cells from blood. These receptors originate from a man aged 30 to 39 with type 1 diabetes.

The V call is TRBV6-5, the J call TRBJ2-7, with 7 bases identical to TRBD1. Trimming cost V 4 bases and J 2 bases; bases outside gene matches: 5. CDR1 and CDR2 from the germline V gene are MNHEY and SVGAGI. The CDR3 runs 14 residues. The CDR3 DNA is TGTGCCAGCAGTTGGGACAGATTGACCTACGAGCAGTACTTC. Its translation is CASSWDRLTYEQYF.

The V gene is TRBV5-6, the J gene TRBJ2-5, with D possibly being TRBD1 (5 bases). V was pared by 1 base and J by 2 bases, with 12 bases between. Germline CDR1 SGHDT, CDR2 YYEEEE. This CDR3 contains 15 residues. CDR3 sequence reads: CASSLILRGQETQYF. DNA for the CDR3: TGTGCCAGCAGCTTGATATTAAGGGGACAAGAGACCCAGTACTTC.

The rearrangement uses TRBV6-5 and TRBJ2-5, with a possible D match to TRBD1 (6 bases). Germline-derived CDR1 and CDR2 are MNHEY and SVGAGI. V shed 4 bases and J shed 0 bases, with 12 bases lying between them. This CDR3 region has 15 residues. CDR3: CASSFPQGNQETQYF. DNA of the CDR3: TGTGCCAGCAGTTTCCCACAGGGAAACCAAGAGACCCAGTACTTC.

The V call is TRBV18, the J call TRBJ1-1, with D perhaps matching TRBD1 (6 bases). V gave up 5 bases and J gave up 0 bases, with 10 bases separating them. CDR1 and CDR2 (germline): KGHSH, LQKENI. There are 14 residues in the CDR3. The CDR3: CASSTGALNTEAFF. CDR3 in DNA: TGTGCCAGCTCAACGGGGGCATTGAACACTGAAGCTTTCTTT.

This clone was seen more than once but under ten times. This chain links TRBV10-3 with TRBJ2-3; D call uncertain. The CDR3 covers 14 residues. Germline V CDR1 and CDR2: ENHRY, SYGVKD. V was clipped by 2 bases and J by 2 bases, with 8 bases between them. CDR3 DNA sequence: TGTGCCATCAGTGAGGCCCAAAACACAGATACGCAGTATTTT. This gives the protein CAISEAQNTDTQYF.

The V call is TRBV6-8, the J call TRBJ1-5; perhaps TRBD1 as D (5 bases). Germline V gives CDR1 MNHGY, CDR2 SAAAGT. The V end lost 6 bases, the J end lost 7 bases, and 16 bases lay between the germline ends. CDR3 length: 14 residues. The CDR3 loop is CASSKQVPRQPQHF. DNA for the CDR3: TGTGCCAGCAGCAAACAGGTCCCGAGGCAGCCCCAGCATTTT.

The chain carries TRBV5-1 and TRBJ1-1, with TRBD1 matching 7 bases. Germline V gene data show CDR1 as SGHRS and CDR2 as YFSETQ. V was clipped by 2 bases and J by 0 bases; unmatched bases: 4. CDR3 length: 15 amino acids. CDR3 loop: CASSFQGDLNTEAFF. In DNA, the CDR3 is TGCGCCAGCAGCTTCCAGGGGGACTTGAACACTGAAGCTTTCTTT. Full variable domain (missing parts from reference TRBV5-1 and TRBJ1-1): KAGVTQTPRYLIKTRGQQVTLSCSPISGHRSVSWYQQTPGQGLQFLFEYFSETQRNKGNFPGRFSGRQFSNSRSEMNVSTLELGDSALYLCASSFQGDLNTEAFFGQGTRLTVV.

This chain uses TRBV2 with TRBJ2-1, with no clear D. Germline V gene sequence: CDR1 SNHLY, CDR2 FYNNEI. The CDR3 consists of 12 residues. Trimming took off 7 bases at V and 1 base at J, with 5 bases between the two ends. CDR3 DNA sequence: TGTGCCAGCAATCCGTCCTACAATGAGCAGTTCTTC. Its translation: CASNPSYNEQFF.

This clone was observed a few times. This chain joins TRBV2 and TRBJ2-5; D is undetermined. The ends were cut back, 8 bases at V and 2 bases at J, with 15 bases in the middle. CDR3 length: 14 amino acids. Germline CDR1 and CDR2: SNHLY and FYNNEI. The CDR3 DNA sequence: TGTGCCAGCGGGCAGGCATACCCGCAAGAGACCCAGTACTTC. Translation gives CASGQAYPQETQYF.

In this sample, this clone turned up a few times. V and J are TRBV18 and TRBJ1-2; 7 bases align to TRBD1. The ends lost 2 bases at V and 7 bases at J; junction bases unmatched: 7. The CDR3 extends over 14 amino acids. Germline lookup yields CDR1 KGHSH and CDR2 LQKENI. CDR3 sequence: CASSPSTGITGYTF. CDR3 bases: TGTGCCAGCTCACCATCGACAGGGATTACTGGCTACACCTTC.

This clone was seen a handful of times. The rearrangement links TRBV11-2 to TRBJ2-5; D could derive from TRBD1 or TRBD2 (5 bases each). Germline V gene sequence: CDR1 SGHAT, CDR2 FQNNGV. V gave up 5 bases and J gave up 5 bases, with 18 bases separating them. The CDR3 is 15 residues long. The CDR3 protein is CASSPQWGLGETQYF. In DNA form, the CDR3 reads TGTGCCAGCAGCCCCCAGTGGGGGTTGGGGGAGACCCAGTACTTC.

On this clone: This sample includes further DNA sequences coding for the same CDR3. J is TRBJ2-5 and V is TRBV4-3; 7 positions agree with TRBD1. The trim removed 1 base at V and 3 bases at J, leaving 2 bases unmatched. Germline V lookup: CDR1 LGHNA, CDR2 YSLEER. The CDR3 length is 14 residues. The CDR3 region has the DNA TGCGCCAGCAGCCAAGGACAGGGCGAAGAGACCCAGTACTTC. This sequence encodes CASSQGQGEETQYF.

The V call is TRBV4-3, the J call TRBJ2-2; 11 bases align to TRBD1. Germline V lookup: CDR1 LGHNA, CDR2 YSLEER. The CDR3 length is 15 residues. The ends lost 3 bases at V and 7 bases at J; junction bases unmatched: 4. The CDR3 reads CASSHGQGAFGELFF. The CDR3 region has the DNA TGCGCCAGCAGCCATGGACAGGGGGCTTTCGGGGAGCTGTTTTTT.

This clone came up a few times. V gene TRBV11-2 combines with J gene TRBJ2-3; 7 nucleotides agree with TRBD2. CDR3 length equals 16 residues. Germline-derived CDR1 and CDR2 are SGHAT and FQNNGV. V was clipped by 6 bases and J by 6 bases; unmatched bases: 15. In nucleotides, the CDR3 is TGTGCCAGCAGGCTAGGAAGGCTAGCGGCTTTGGATACGCAGTATTTT. Protein product: CASRLGRLAALDTQYF.

The chain couples TRBV5-6 to TRBJ2-1; D call uncertain. The CDR3 length is 15 residues. V lost 0 bases, J lost 1 base, and 8 bases lay in between. The germline V gene encodes CDR1 SGHDT and CDR2 YYEEEE. CDR3 in DNA: TGTGCCAGCAGCTTGGCTCCCCAATCCTACAATGAGCAGTTCTTC. This codes for CASSLAPQSYNEQFF.

The chain carries TRBV5-1 and TRBJ2-5; D is unresolved. The V end lost 1 base, the J end lost 3 bases, and 10 bases lay between the germline ends. This CDR3 comprises 14 residues. Germline V gene sequence: CDR1 SGHRS, CDR2 YFSETQ. The CDR3 DNA reads as TGCGCCAGCAGCTTGATGGGCGGAGAAGAGACCCAGTACTTC. Amino acid sequence: CASSLMGGEETQYF. Together with reference TRBV5-1 and TRBJ2-5, the CDR3 gives the full variable domain: KAGVTQTPRYLIKTRGQQVTLSCSPISGHRSVSWYQQTPGQGLQFLFEYFSETQRNKGNFPGRFSGRQFSNSRSEMNVSTLELGDSALYLCASSLMGGEETQYFGPGTRLLVL.

The chain combines TRBV4-3 with TRBJ1-2, with a possible D match to TRBD1 (5 bases). This CDR3 spans 16 amino acids. The germline CDR1 and CDR2 sequences are LGHNA and YSLEER. V lost 0 bases and J 4 bases, leaving 15 bases between the germline ends. CDR3 nucleotides: TGCGCCAGCAGCCAAGAAGGTGTAGGGGCCCTCTATGGCTACACCTTC. Its protein is CASSQEGVGALYGYTF.

J is TRBJ2-5 and V is TRBV7-6, with TRBD2 matching over 9 bases. Trimming cost V 2 bases and J 4 bases; bases outside gene matches: 5. The CDR3 is 15 amino acids. Germline V lookup: CDR1 SGHVS, CDR2 FNYEAQ. The CDR3 DNA sequence: TGTGCCAGCAGCTTACCTAGCGGGGTAAGAGAGACCCAGTACTTC. Residues: CASSLPSGVRETQYF.

CDR3 region: CSVLLRGGLGNEQYF. The CDR3 DNA is TGCAGCGTTTTATTAAGGGGGGGGCTGGGAAACGAGCAGTACTTC. This chain links TRBV29-1 with TRBJ2-7, with D tentatively TRBD2 (7 bases). Trimming took 5 bases from V and 5 from J, leaving 22 bases between them. Germline V lookup: CDR1 SQVTM, CDR2 ANQGSEA. There are 15 residues in the CDR3.

This chain links TRBV5-4 with TRBJ2-5, with unresolved D. In germline, CDR1 is SGHNT, CDR2 YYREEE (reference sequence). CDR3 length: 12 amino acids. The V gene lost 2 bases and the J gene lost 6 bases, with 8 bases spanning the gap. The CDR3 sequence is CASSFDIKTQYF. Written as DNA, the CDR3 is TGTGCCAGCAGCTTCGATATTAAGACCCAGTACTTC.

This clone turned up a few times. The same CDR3 also results from other DNA sequences found in this sample. This chain connects TRBV9 to TRBJ1-2, with D possibly matching TRBD1 (6 bases). CDR3 length: 15 residues. Germline V gene sequence: CDR1 SGDLS, CDR2 YYNGEE. The ends were cut back, 0 bases at V and 1 base at J, with 10 bases in the middle. The CDR3 nucleotides are TGTGCCAGCAGCGTAGAGGTAGGGGGTAACTATGGCTACACCTTC. Translating gives CASSVEVGGNYGYTF.

This clone has a handful of counts. The DNA for the CDR3 is TGTGCCAGCAGCGCTCGTCGGGCCCCAGCTTTCTTT. As protein: CASSARRAPAFF. This rearrangement joins TRBV7-2 to TRBJ1-1; D gene unclear. This CDR3 has 12 amino acids. The V gene lost 5 bases and the J gene lost 10 bases, with 14 bases spanning the gap. CDR1 SGHTA and CDR2 FQGNSA come from the germline V gene.

This clone was seen only a few times. This sequence joins TRBV5-4 and TRBJ1-1; no reliable D call. This CDR3 region has 14 residues. Germline CDR1 and CDR2: SGHNT and YYREEE (reference sequence). V was shortened by 4 bases and J by 0 bases, with 10 bases between the two germline ends. The CDR3 protein is CASSPAGVNTEAFF. The CDR3, as DNA: TGTGCCAGCAGCCCCGCCGGGGTGAACACTGAAGCTTTCTTT.

The chain couples TRBV7-9 to TRBJ2-7; the match to TRBD2 covers 10 bases. The V and J ends lost 5 bases and 0 bases, in that order; junction bases with no gene match: 4. Germline V gene data show CDR1 as SEHNR and CDR2 as FQNEAQ (reference sequence). The CDR3 sequence is 15 residues long. The CDR3, as DNA: TGTGCCAGCAGCCAAACTAGCGGGGTCTCCTACGAGCAGTACTTC. This codes for CASSQTSGVSYEQYF.

This rearrangement joins TRBV20-1 to TRBJ1-1; the D is unclear. V lost 4 bases and J lost 7, with 10 bases in between. This CDR3 spans 11 amino acids. The germline V gene has CDR1 DFQATT and CDR2 SNEGSKA (reference sequence). DNA of the CDR3: TGCAGTGCTAAGATCGCGGGTGAAGCTTTCTTT. Amino acid sequence: CSAKIAGEAFF.

The chain uses TRBV29-1 and TRBJ2-1, with D uncertain. V was cut by 5 bases and J by 6 bases, with 5 bases left in between. The germline CDR1 and CDR2 sequences are SQVTM and ANQGSEA. The CDR3 is made up of 10 amino acids. CDR3 in amino acids: CSVLRNEQFF. CDR3 in DNA: TGCAGCGTTCTGCGCAATGAGCAGTTCTTC.

This clone was detected a few times. V is TRBV7-9 and J is TRBJ1-2; 8 bases fit TRBD1. This CDR3 region has 15 residues. Germline V gene data show CDR1 as SEHNR and CDR2 as FQNEAQ (reference sequence). The V gene end was trimmed by 0 bases and the J gene end by 3 bases; junction bases not matched to a gene: 3. DNA for the CDR3: TGTGCCAGCAGCTTAGCGAAGGGACAGGACTATGGCTACACCTTC. It specifies CASSLAKGQDYGYTF. The full variable domain, its missing parts supplied by reference TRBV7-9 and TRBJ1-2, is DTGVSQNPRHKITKRGQNVTFRCDPISEHNRLYWYRQTLGQGPEFLTYFQNEAQLEKSRLLSDRFSAERPKGSFSTLEIQRTEQGDSAMYLCASSLAKGQDYGYTFGSGTRLTVV.

This clone was detected a few times. This same CDR3 is encoded by further DNA sequences in the sample. The rearrangement joins TRBV11-2 to TRBJ2-2; D is unresolved. The V and J ends lost 3 bases and 1 base respectively, with 6 bases between them. Germline loops: CDR1 SGHAT, CDR2 FQNNGV. The CDR3 runs 14 residues. CDR3 residues: CASSFLRNTGELFF. As DNA, the CDR3 is TGTGCCAGCAGCTTTTTGAGGAACACCGGGGAGCTGTTTTTT.

The chain joins TRBV6-5 to TRBJ1-1, with D uncertain. Germline V gene sequence: CDR1 MNHEY, CDR2 SVGAGI. Trimming removed 10 bases from V and 3 bases from J, with 18 bases in between. This CDR3 is built from 14 residues. CDR3 protein: CATVPRSLDTEAFF. In DNA, the CDR3 is TGTGCCACCGTACCGAGATCCTTGGACACTGAAGCTTTCTTT.

This clone was detected only a few times. The chain carries TRBV4-3 and TRBJ2-3; TRBD1 aligns across 10 bases. Germline loops: CDR1 LGHNA, CDR2 YSLEER. Losses at the gene ends were 3 bases for V and 4 bases for J; bases not matched to a gene: 10. CDR3 length: 17 residues. The CDR3 sequence is CASSHNLPGQGSDTQYF. CDR3 sequence (DNA): TGCGCCAGCAGCCACAACTTACCGGGACAGGGGTCAGATACGCAGTATTTT.